Following are 13 T cell receptor beta chains from one sample sequenced in a study of T cells in Graves' hyperthyroidism and ophthalmopathy. Amplified TCR beta CDR3 regions derived from RNA transcripts. During a first-round RT-PCR of the TCR CDR3, the HTBI primer set was used. TCRdb redid the calling of the multiplex PCR reads with MiXCR, one entry per CDR3 protein. This table holds around 190,000 distinct CDR3 sequences, about a sixth found once. Input material: blood. These TCRs come from a woman in her fifties or sixties with Graves' hyperthyroidism.

This clonotype turned up a few times. V gene TRBV6-2 or TRBV6-3 combines with J gene TRBJ2-4, with TRBD2 identical over 13 bases. V gave up 6 bases and J gave up 0 bases; unmatched junction bases: 8. CDR3 length equals 18 residues. CDR1 is MNHEY and CDR2 is SVGEGT in the germline V gene. Written as DNA, the CDR3 is TGTGCCAGCAGCAAGGGACTAGCGGGACTAATAGCCAAAAACATTCAGTACTTC. The encoded protein is CASSKGLAGLIAKNIQYF.

The chain couples TRBV18 to TRBJ1-1; possible D gene TRBD1, 5 bases. CDR1 is KGHSH, CDR2 LQKENI, per germline. CDR3 size: 13 residues. Trimming removed 1 base from V and 6 bases from J, with 9 bases in between. CDR3 amino acids: CASSPQGRAEAFF. The CDR3 bases are TGTGCCAGCTCACCACAGGGGAGGGCTGAAGCTTTCTTT. Full variable domain (missing parts from reference TRBV18 and TRBJ1-1): NAGVMQNPRHLVRRRGQEARLRCSPMKGHSHVYWYRQLPEEGLKFMVYLQKENIIDESGMPKERFSAEFPKEGPSILRIQQVVRGDSAAYFCASSPQGRAEAFFGQGTRLTVV.

This sequence joins TRBV27 and TRBJ1-3, with 8 bases matching TRBD1. Germline V gene sequence: CDR1 MNHEY, CDR2 SMNVEV (reference sequence). There are 14 residues in the CDR3. The V segment lost 6 bases and the J segment 4 bases; nucleotides outside the gene matches: 5. CDR3 residues: CASRQGAQGNTIYF. DNA for the CDR3: TGTGCCAGCAGGCAGGGGGCGCAAGGAAACACCATATATTTT.

This clonotype was observed at least ten times. The chain uses TRBV28 and TRBJ1-5; a possible D gene is TRBD1 (5 bases). The germline V gene has CDR1 MDHEN and CDR2 SYDVKM. Trimming removed 2 bases from V and 1 base from J, with 15 bases in between. CDR3 length equals 17 residues. CDR3: CASSLGRGPGSNQPQHF. CDR3 sequence (DNA): TGTGCCAGCAGTTTAGGCCGGGGCCCGGGAAGCAATCAGCCCCAGCATTTT.

Many counts were recorded for this clonotype. The CDR3 DNA follows: TGTGCTAGTGGTTTGGACAGGGTGGGCACAGATACGCAGTATTTT. As protein: CASGLDRVGTDTQYF. The chain uses TRBV12-5 and TRBJ2-3, with a weak D call TRBD1 (6 bases). Trimming shortened V by 1 base and J by 1 base, and 9 bases separated the two germline ends. CDR3 length: 15 amino acids. CDR1 and CDR2 (germline): LGHNT, FRNRAP.

This clonotype was seen ten or more times. This rearrangement joins TRBV7-9 to TRBJ1-2; D remains ambiguous. The CDR3 contains 14 residues. Germline V gives CDR1 SEHNR, CDR2 FQNEAQ (reference sequence). V lost 0 bases to trimming and J lost 5 bases, with 10 bases between them. The CDR3, as DNA: TGTGCCAGCAGCTTAGCGGGGAGGGAATATGGCTACACCTTC. This sequence encodes CASSLAGREYGYTF.

The chain employs TRBV28 and TRBJ1-5; D is ambiguous. The CDR3 loop spans 17 amino acids. Germline V lookup: CDR1 MDHEN, CDR2 SYDVKM. V was clipped by 6 bases and J by 2 bases, with 20 bases between them. In nucleotides, the CDR3 is TGTGCCAGCAGCCCAACCCCCCCCGGGCATGGCAATCAGCCCCAGCATTTT. Encoded protein: CASSPTPPGHGNQPQHF.

This clonotype was picked up many times. The chain uses TRBV20-1 and TRBJ1-1; D is possibly TRBD1 (5 bases). V lost 3 bases to trimming and J lost 10 bases, with 18 bases between them. The germline CDR1 and CDR2 sequences are DFQATT and SNEGSKA (reference sequence). This CDR3 is built from 13 residues. For the CDR3, the DNA is TGCAGTGCTAGTTTCCAGGGAGGGTCGGCAGCTTTCTTT. This codes for CSASFQGGSAAFF.

This clonotype was recorded many times. The V gene is TRBV7-2, the J gene TRBJ2-7; 10 positions agree with TRBD2. The ends lost 1 base at V and 7 bases at J; junction bases unmatched: 10. The CDR3 is made up of 16 amino acids. Germline V gene data show CDR1 as SGHTA and CDR2 as FQGNSA. The CDR3, as DNA: TGTGCCAGCAGCTTAGTCCATCTTAGCGGGAGGAAAGAGCAGTACTTC. It yields the protein CASSLVHLSGRKEQYF.

A few counts support this clonotype. In DNA form, the CDR3 reads TGCAGTGCTAATCCGGGACAGGGGGGTCAGCCCCAGCATTTT. This encodes CSANPGQGGQPQHF. V usage is TRBV20-1 and J usage is TRBJ1-5, with 11 positions matching TRBD1. The CDR3 runs 14 residues. Germline CDR1 reads DFQATT; CDR2 reads SNEGSKA (reference sequence). V was pared by 4 bases and J by 6 bases, with 5 bases of the junction left unmatched.

This clonotype was seen many times. The V call is TRBV6-1, the J call TRBJ1-2; 7 bases match TRBD1. The V segment lost 5 bases and the J segment 6 bases; nucleotides outside the gene matches: 6. CDR3 length equals 13 residues. Germline V CDR1 and CDR2: MNHNS, SASEGT. The CDR3 DNA sequence: TGTGCCAGCAGTCGGGACAGCCTACATGGCTACACCTTC. Its translation is CASSRDSLHGYTF.

This clonotype was found many times. The V and J genes are TRBV27 and TRBJ1-3; 9 bases are shared with TRBD1. The CDR3 runs to 15 residues. Germline V lookup: CDR1 MNHEY, CDR2 SMNVEV (reference sequence). Trimming removed 2 bases from V and 2 bases from J; junction bases left unmatched: 1. This chain's CDR3 is CASSLGTGTGNTIYF. The CDR3 DNA follows: TGTGCCAGCAGTTTAGGGACAGGGACTGGAAACACCATATATTTT.

This clonotype was seen a handful of times. This chain connects TRBV9 to TRBJ2-1, with D uncertain. CDR3 length: 14 residues. Trimming took off 4 bases at V and 5 bases at J, with 13 bases between the two ends. Germline V gene sequence: CDR1 SGDLS, CDR2 YYNGEE. As DNA, the CDR3 is TGTGCCAGCAGCCTCGAAGGAGCGAACAATGAGCAGTTCTTC. It encodes CASSLEGANNEQFF.